This TCR beta chain was captured in a study of shared clonotypes between healthy human individuals. In the study overall: Ranging from 18 to 49 in age, donors were a couple of women and three men. Study-wide results and caveats: Sequencing depth was expected to affect clonotype sharing among donors.

TCRdb's copy holds only in-frame clones and misses some; the assay was immunoSEQ multiplex PCR. In the table there are more than 2 million clones, 85% to 95% of which are singletons. On this clone itself: The target antigen is unknown.

Trimming removed 2 bases from V and 3 bases from J; junction bases left unmatched: 8. CDR1 and CDR2 (germline): SGDLS, YYNGEE. This CDR3 region has 15 residues. The chain is built from TRBV9 and TRBJ2-7; 7 bases are a match to TRBD2. The receptor was derived from a man aged 18 to 35 in good health. The source material was naive CD4+ T cells sorted from blood. The subset was: CD45RA+ positively selected. The CDR3 sequence: CASSVTSGTHYEQYF. The CDR3 nucleotides are TGTGCCAGCAGCGTCACGAGCGGGACCCACTACGAGCAGTACTTC.